This T cell receptor beta chain is from a study of cytomegalovirus exposure and HLA in healthy donors. The PCR employed 60 Vbeta primers together with 13 Jbeta primers. Sequencing was performed with immunoSEQ multiplex PCR; in TCRdb, only in-frame clones are kept and a portion is missing. The sample has under 200,000 clones; 75% are singletons. With V trimmed by 8 bases and J by 7 bases, 8 bases remained unmatched. The germline V gene encodes CDR1 SGHNT and CDR2 YYREEE (reference sequence). The CDR3 is 13 amino acids. The rearrangement uses TRBV5-4 and TRBJ2-1; 8 bases match TRBD2. This sequence originates from a woman in her thirties or forties in good health and CMV-seropositive. The sample was PBMCs. The CDR3: CASSGLVVNEQFF. CDR3 DNA: TGTGCCAGTTCGGGACTAGTGGTGAATGAGCAGTTCTTC.